This T cell receptor (beta chain) was profiled in a study of shared clonotypes between healthy human individuals. Some clones are missing from TCRdb's copy, which holds only in-frame ones; the method was immunoSEQ multiplex PCR. The sample yields roughly 380,000 clones, about 96% seen once. The sequence came from a man younger than 45 in good health. Sequenced sample: memory CD8+ T cells sorted from blood. This sample's subset: CD45RO+ cells pooled with CCR7-negative TemRA cells.

CDR3 DNA sequence: TGTGCCTGGAGTGTATACCGAAATGGCTACACCTTC. This codes for CAWSVYRNGYTF. V usage is TRBV30 and J usage is TRBJ1-2; D gene unclear. Germline V lookup: CDR1 GTSNPN, CDR2 SVGIG (reference sequence). The CDR3 spans 12 residues. The V and J ends lost 0 bases and 6 bases respectively, with 8 bases between them.